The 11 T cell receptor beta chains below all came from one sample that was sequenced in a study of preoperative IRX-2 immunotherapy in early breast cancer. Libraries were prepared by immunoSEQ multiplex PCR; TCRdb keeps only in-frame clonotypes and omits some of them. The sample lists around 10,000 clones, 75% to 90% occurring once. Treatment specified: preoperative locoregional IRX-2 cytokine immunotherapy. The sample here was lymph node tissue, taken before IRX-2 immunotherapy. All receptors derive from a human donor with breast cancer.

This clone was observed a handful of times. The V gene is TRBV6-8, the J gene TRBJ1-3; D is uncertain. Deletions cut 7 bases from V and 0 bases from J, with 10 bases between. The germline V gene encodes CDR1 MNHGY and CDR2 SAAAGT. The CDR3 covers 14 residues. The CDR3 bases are TGTGCCAGCAATATTGGATTCTCTGGAAACACCATATATTTT. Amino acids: CASNIGFSGNTIYF.

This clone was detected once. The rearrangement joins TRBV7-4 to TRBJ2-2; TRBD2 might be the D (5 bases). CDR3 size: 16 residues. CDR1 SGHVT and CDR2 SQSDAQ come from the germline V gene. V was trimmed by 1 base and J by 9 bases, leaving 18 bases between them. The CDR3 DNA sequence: TGTGCCAGCAGCTTAGGAGGGCTAGCCAACGTAAGGGAGCTGTTTTTT. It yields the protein CASSLGGLANVRELFF.

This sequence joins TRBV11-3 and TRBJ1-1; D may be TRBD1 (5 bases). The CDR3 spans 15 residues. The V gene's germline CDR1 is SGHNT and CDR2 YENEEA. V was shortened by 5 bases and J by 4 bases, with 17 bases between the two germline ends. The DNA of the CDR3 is TGTGCCAGCAGCCCCCAAAGCAATGGGGCCACTGAAGCTTTCTTT. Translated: CASSPQSNGATEAFF.

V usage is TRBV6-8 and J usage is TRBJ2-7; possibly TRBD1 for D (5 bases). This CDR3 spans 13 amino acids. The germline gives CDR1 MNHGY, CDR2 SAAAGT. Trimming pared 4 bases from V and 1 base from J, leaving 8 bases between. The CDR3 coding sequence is TGTGCCAGCAGTTGGGGCCCATCCTACGAGCAGTACTTC. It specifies CASSWGPSYEQYF.

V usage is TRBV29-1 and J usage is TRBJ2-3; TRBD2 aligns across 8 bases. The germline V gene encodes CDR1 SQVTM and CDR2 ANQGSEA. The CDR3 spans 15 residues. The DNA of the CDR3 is TGCAGTTGGACGGGGGGGGCGTTATGGACAGATACGCAGTATTTT. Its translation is CSWTGGALWTDTQYF.

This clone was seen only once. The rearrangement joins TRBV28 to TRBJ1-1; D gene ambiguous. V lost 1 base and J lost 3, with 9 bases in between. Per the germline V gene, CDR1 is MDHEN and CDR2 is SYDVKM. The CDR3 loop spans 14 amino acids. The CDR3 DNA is TGTGCCAGCAGTTTATTTAGGGTGGACACTGAAGCTTTCTTT. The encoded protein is CASSLFRVDTEAFF. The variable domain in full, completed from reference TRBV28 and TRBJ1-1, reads DVKVTQSSRYLVKRTGEKVFLECVQDMDHENMFWYRQDPGLGLRLIYFSYDVKMKEKGDIPEGYSVSREKKERFSLILESASTNQTSMYLCASSLFRVDTEAFFGQGTRLTVV.

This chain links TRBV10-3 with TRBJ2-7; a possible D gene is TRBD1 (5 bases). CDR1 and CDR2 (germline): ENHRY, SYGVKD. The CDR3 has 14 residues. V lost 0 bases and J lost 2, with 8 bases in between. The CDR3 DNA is TGTGCCATCAGTGAGTCTGGGGCCACCTACGAGCAGTACTTC. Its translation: CAISESGATYEQYF.

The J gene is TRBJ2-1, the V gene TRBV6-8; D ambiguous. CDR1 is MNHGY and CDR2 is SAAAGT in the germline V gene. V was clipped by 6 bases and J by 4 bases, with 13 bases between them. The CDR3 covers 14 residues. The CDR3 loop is CASRDYIGYNEQFF. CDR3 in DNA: TGTGCCAGCAGGGATTACATAGGGTACAATGAGCAGTTCTTC.

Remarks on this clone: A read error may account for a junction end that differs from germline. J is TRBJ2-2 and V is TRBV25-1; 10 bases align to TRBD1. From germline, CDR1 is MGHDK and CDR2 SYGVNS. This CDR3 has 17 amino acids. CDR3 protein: CATSSTGGDTRVGELFF. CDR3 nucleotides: TGTGCCACCAGTTCGACAGGGGGCGATACTCGCGTCGGGGAGCTGTTTTTT.

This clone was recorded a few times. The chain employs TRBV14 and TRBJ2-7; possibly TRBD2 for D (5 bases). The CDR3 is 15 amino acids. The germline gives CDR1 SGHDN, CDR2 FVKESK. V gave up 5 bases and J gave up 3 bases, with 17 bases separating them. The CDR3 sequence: CASSTSFAGYYEQYF. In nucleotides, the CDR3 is TGTGCCAGCAGCACCAGTTTTGCGGGCTACTACGAGCAGTACTTC.

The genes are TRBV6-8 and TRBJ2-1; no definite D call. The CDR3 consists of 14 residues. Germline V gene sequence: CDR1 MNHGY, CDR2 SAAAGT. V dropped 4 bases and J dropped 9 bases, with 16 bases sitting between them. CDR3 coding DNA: TGTGCCAGCAGTTTGTGGGTCCGACGGAGTGAGCAGTTCTTC. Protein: CASSLWVRRSEQFF.